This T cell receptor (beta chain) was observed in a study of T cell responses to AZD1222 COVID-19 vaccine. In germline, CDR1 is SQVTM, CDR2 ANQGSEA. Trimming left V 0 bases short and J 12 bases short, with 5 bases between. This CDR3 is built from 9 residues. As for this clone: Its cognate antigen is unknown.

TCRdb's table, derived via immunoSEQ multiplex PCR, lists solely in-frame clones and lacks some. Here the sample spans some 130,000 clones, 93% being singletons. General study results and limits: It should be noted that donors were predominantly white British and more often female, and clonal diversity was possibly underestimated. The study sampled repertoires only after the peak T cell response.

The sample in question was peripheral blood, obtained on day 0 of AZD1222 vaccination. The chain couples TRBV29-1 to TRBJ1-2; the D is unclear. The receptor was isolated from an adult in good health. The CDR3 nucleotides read TGCAGCGTTGAAGATCCTGACACCTTC. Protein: CSVEDPDTF.